The source of this T cell receptor (beta chain) is a study of shared clonotypes between healthy human individuals. Findings of the study overall: The sampled material consisted only of blood, and tissue repertoires are likely to differ. Incompleteness in sorted-subset sequencing, despite large depth, was shown by rarefaction.

Original processing notes: ImmunoSEQ gave junction-only sequences without quality scores, so filtering differed. This table comes from immunoSEQ multiplex PCR, and its TCRdb copy is limited to in-frame clones, with some not included. The DNA was the basis for D and trimming; V, J and clone size are from that table. The profile covers fewer than 3 million clones, with less than 95% appearing a single time and around 0.35% taken by the ten largest. Worth noting for this clone: The antigen is undetermined.

This CDR3 is 15 amino acids long. Germline CDR1 is MDHEN and CDR2 is SYDVKM. The trim removed 3 bases at V and 0 bases at J, leaving 2 bases unmatched. The material sequenced was naive CD4+ T cells from PBMCs. Subset noted: CD45RA+ positively selected. The receptor was isolated from a man aged 18 to 35 in good health. Some clones in this sample may be carry-over from other donors' samples. The chain employs TRBV28 and TRBJ1-2; 9 nucleotides agree with TRBD1. Here the CDR3 DNA reads TGTGCCAGCAGTTTCGGGACAGGGACTAACTATGGCTACACCTTC. It translates to CASSFGTGTNYGYTF.